The rows below give T cell receptor beta chains drawn from one sample of a study of Ad26.COV2.S vaccination and SARS-CoV-2 variants. Repertoires were generated with immunoSEQ multiplex PCR, while TCRdb's copy carries only in-frame clones and drops some. Here the sample spans about 680,000 clones, 80% to 90% being singletons. The sample in question was peripheral blood, obtained in a trial of Ad26.COV2.S vaccine versus placebo. These receptors all come from a person aged 18-60 years who received the Ad26.COV2.S COVID-19 vaccine or a placebo. Each CDR3 is given with its conserved first and last residue. The D gene is left open where the match is weak. Clone sizes are given selectively: once, few, many, or a class where the clone is expanded.

D,size,J,V,CDR3,DNA
TRBD1,-,TRBJ2-7,TRBV3-1/TRBV3-2,CASSQRQGVYEQYF,TGTGCCAGCAGCCAGAGACAGGGTGTTTACGAGCAGTACTTC
-,-,TRBJ2-1,TRBV6-1,CASSEATPAYNEQFF,TGTGCCAGCAGTGAAGCGACACCTGCCTACAATGAGCAGTTCTTC
-,-,TRBJ2-3,TRBV24-1,CATSDSLTDTQYF,TGTGCCACCAGTGATTCCTTGACAGATACGCAGTATTTT
TRBD2,once,TRBJ2-4,TRBV5-4,CASSQGTSGNIAKNIQYF,TGTGCCAGCAGCCAAGGGACTAGCGGGAACATAGCCAAAAACATTCAGTACTTC
-,-,TRBJ1-2,TRBV20-1,CSAGPHPTPYF,TGCAGTGCTGGGCCCCATCCGACACCATACTTC
-,-,TRBJ2-1,TRBV3-1/TRBV3-2,CASSQVAYNEQFF,TGTGCCAGCAGCCAGGTAGCCTACAATGAGCAGTTCTTC
-,-,TRBJ1-5,TRBV4-2,CASSQGTGSNQPQHF,TGTGCCAGCAGCCAAGGGACGGGCAGCAATCAGCCCCAGCATTTT
TRBD2,-,TRBJ2-5,TRBV24-1,CATSDLRTSGQETQYF,TGTGCCACCAGTGATTTGAGGACTAGCGGGCAAGAGACCCAGTACTTC
-,-,TRBJ2-7,TRBV30,CAWDPGRTISYEQYF,TGTGCCTGGGACCCGGGACGGACCATCTCCTACGAGCAGTACTTC
-,-,TRBJ1-1,TRBV9,CASSPKGGNTEAFF,TGTGCCAGCAGCCCGAAAGGAGGGAACACTGAAGCTTTCTTT
TRBD1,-,TRBJ2-1,TRBV30,CAWSADRAAYNEQFF,TGTGCCTGGAGTGCCGACAGGGCGGCCTACAATGAGCAGTTCTTC
TRBD2,-,TRBJ2-1,TRBV2,CASSESGGPDNEQFF,TGTGCCAGCAGTGAATCGGGAGGGCCCGACAATGAGCAGTTCTTC
-,-,TRBJ2-1,TRBV24-1,CATSDLREQFF,TGTGCCACCAGTGATTTGAGGGAGCAGTTCTTC
-,-,TRBJ2-6,TRBV7-2,CASRTIRPGEGGANVLTF,TGTGCCAGCAGAACTATCCGTCCGGGTGAAGGTGGGGCCAACGTCCTGACTTTC
TRBD1,-,TRBJ1-2,TRBV12-3/TRBV12-4,CASSLRTGGGYTF,TGTGCCAGCAGTTTACGGACAGGGGGTGGCTACACCTTC
-,-,TRBJ2-2,TRBV5-1,CASSLPPGKNTGELFF,TGCGCCAGCAGCCTACCCCCCGGGAAGAACACCGGGGAGCTGTTTTTT
TRBD2,-,TRBJ2-7,TRBV10-3,CAISEGASGESEQYF,TGTGCCATCAGTGAGGGAGCTAGCGGGGAAAGCGAGCAGTACTTC
-,few,TRBJ2-7,TRBV6-1,CASSEARYEQYF,TGTGCCAGCAGTGAAGCACGGTACGAGCAGTACTTC
-,-,TRBJ1-1,TRBV19,CASSISSPHEAFF,TGTGCCAGTAGTATTTCCAGTCCTCATGAAGCTTTCTTT
-,-,TRBJ2-7,TRBV4-1,CASSPQGISYEQYF,TGCGCCAGCAGCCCACAAGGGATCTCCTACGAGCAGTACTTC
TRBD1,-,TRBJ1-4,TRBV10-3,CAITSDRDEKLFF,TGTGCCATCACTTCGGACAGGGACGAAAAACTGTTTTTT
TRBD1,-,TRBJ2-7,TRBV10-3,CAISGGGEYEQYF,TGTGCCATCAGTGGAGGGGGCGAGTACGAGCAGTACTTC
TRBD2,once,TRBJ2-1,TRBV7-9,CASTPSGGVYNEQFF,TGTGCCAGCACCCCGAGCGGGGGGGTCTACAATGAGCAGTTCTTC
-,-,TRBJ2-5,TRBV7-2,CASSPSLFQRQETQYF,TGTGCCAGCAGCCCGAGTCTCTTCCAGAGGCAAGAGACCCAGTACTTC
-,-,TRBJ1-4,TRBV6-5,CASRIGLNEKLFF,TGTGCCAGCAGGATTGGCTTAAATGAAAAACTGTTTTTT
-,once,TRBJ2-3,TRBV18,CASSPQRGEDTQYF,TGTGCCAGCTCACCACAGAGGGGGGAGGATACGCAGTATTTT
-,-,TRBJ2-5,TRBV7-2,CASSLGRGRPETQYF,TGTGCCAGCAGCTTGGGCAGGGGAAGGCCGGAGACCCAGTACTTC
TRBD2,-,TRBJ2-7,TRBV30,CAWSQGGGGEQYF,TGTGCCTGGAGTCAGGGCGGGGGAGGCGAGCAGTACTTC
TRBD1,once,TRBJ2-7,TRBV30,CAWRERQGLYEQYF,TGTGCCTGGCGGGAAAGACAGGGGTTGTACGAGCAGTACTTC
-,-,TRBJ2-3,TRBV3-1/TRBV3-2,CASSQEVRVMDTQYF,TGTGCCAGCAGCCAAGAGGTGCGGGTCATGGATACGCAGTATTTT
-,-,TRBJ1-5,TRBV30,CAWSRDVQPQHF,TGTGCCTGGAGCAGGGATGTTCAGCCCCAGCATTTT
-,-,TRBJ1-2,TRBV30,CAWENRERGGYTF,TGTGCCTGGGAGAACAGGGAAAGAGGGGGCTACACCTTC